The rows below give T cell receptor beta chains drawn from one sample of a study of persistence of HIV-infected CD4 T cells. The antigens these receptors bind are not known. Assay: immunoSEQ multiplex PCR; the TCRdb copy retains only in-frame clones and omits some. The data show some 40,000 clones, approximately 90% seen once. Sequencing used CD4+ T cells sorted from PBMCs after approximately 18-hour stimulation, obtained from a patient who received antiretroviral therapy. The receptor set was obtained from an adult man with HIV who was CMV-seropositive. Each CDR3 is given without its conserved first and last residue. Rows give clone size only sometimes, using once, few, many, or a class for an expanded clone.

TRBJ2-3,TRBV6-4,few,ASSSGGAEKDTQY
TRBJ1-4,TRBV3-1/TRBV3-2,NA,ASSGDRGPTNEKLF
TRBJ2-3,TRBV10-3,NA,AISEQDRVSTDTQY
TRBJ2-2,TRBV7-3,NA,ASSAGGTGFNPGELF
TRBJ1-6,TRBV6-5,NA,ASSRDSRSPLH
TRBJ1-5,TRBV29-1,few,SVGDRYQPQH
TRBJ2-7,TRBV20-1,once,SARNSYEQY
TRBJ1-2,TRBV6-2/TRBV6-3,NA,ASSYQDGLYGYT
TRBJ2-3,TRBV27,NA,ASSFYTRGTDTQY
TRBJ1-5,TRBV29-1,NA,SVGTGSNQPQH
TRBJ2-2,TRBV20-1,once,SASPTGVTNTGELF
TRBJ2-2,TRBV14,NA,ASSQDQWAGELF
TRBJ1-1,TRBV5-1,NA,ASSQWGDTEAF
TRBJ1-3,TRBV30,NA,AWSGPPINTIY
TRBJ1-2,TRBV5-1,NA,ASSLAAGDGYT
TRBJ2-1,TRBV7-2,NA,ASSLLAGNYNEQF
TRBJ2-7,TRBV7-2,NA,ASVPGPPPHEQY
TRBJ2-7,TRBV2,NA,ASQRGYEQY
TRBJ1-6,TRBV7-8,once,ASSLTQGRGPSPLH
TRBJ2-7,TRBV9,NA,ASSGLPGQGHSYEQY
TRBJ2-7,TRBV7-6,NA,ASSLGWGQGEQY
TRBJ2-6,TRBV27,NA,ASSLRFSGANVLT
TRBJ2-1,TRBV27,NA,ASSSGQVAYNEQF
TRBJ2-2,TRBV6-5,NA,ASTSQGSNTGELF
TRBJ2-1,TRBV15,NA,ATSRDRTSGGVLNEQF
TRBJ1-2,TRBV6-5,NA,ASSSWGLGGYT
TRBJ2-3,TRBV5-1,NA,ASSLGGGRTDTQY
TRBJ1-5,TRBV19,NA,ASSILGTGGYQPQH
TRBJ1-3,TRBV6-5,NA,ASRGTGSSGNTIY
TRBJ2-1,TRBV7-2,NA,ASSPSRGLADEQF
TRBJ2-7,TRBV2,NA,ATSPGITYEQY
TRBJ2-2,TRBV14,NA,ASSRRAAGELF
TRBJ2-2,TRBV25-1,NA,ASRAPGRRTGELF
TRBJ1-2,TRBV6-5,NA,ASSYSWTQDYGYT
TRBJ2-1,TRBV9,NA,ASSVAYRVNEQF
TRBJ1-1,TRBV2,NA,AGGLGLGNTEAF
TRBJ2-7,TRBV7-3,NA,ASSLTGTSNSHEQY
TRBJ2-1,TRBV20-1,NA,SASSTSGGHNEQF
TRBJ1-1,TRBV21-1,NA,ASSKLGQGNTEAF
TRBJ2-7,TRBV9,NA,ASSHGTNSYEQY
TRBJ2-1,TRBV9,NA,ASSVVASYNEQF
TRBJ2-3,TRBV7-2,NA,ASSLEGLAWGPDTQY
TRBJ2-3,TRBV5-1,once,ASSPGGLITDTQY
TRBJ2-7,TRBV28,NA,ASSPRGYEQY
TRBJ2-6,TRBV19,NA,ASSIGLAGANVLT
TRBJ2-3,TRBV27,NA,AARDSLTDTQY
TRBJ2-1,TRBV7-8,NA,ASSPVVTSYNEQF
TRBJ2-5,TRBV2,NA,ASSEAGGDQETQY
TRBJ1-4,TRBV6-5,NA,ASSFQGGEKLF
TRBJ1-6,TRBV12-3/TRBV12-4,NA,ASSLKALQPLH
TRBJ2-1,TRBV5-8,NA,ASSLGQGSYNEQF
TRBJ2-2,TRBV5-1,once,ASSLAGTTGLGSGELF
TRBJ2-3,TRBV10-3,NA,AIGSTDTQY